Sequencing of this T cell receptor beta chain was carried out in a study of glioma-infiltrating T cells. Study results and limitations: Non-neoplastic patients had below-expected tissue-blood divergence, while all gliomas exceeded expectation. CDR3 overlap between tissue and blood was very small.

The table lists this clonotype with many counts. Its cognate antigen is unknown. J was trimmed by 8 bases and V by 5 bases; bases with no gene match: 13. Germline CDR1 is MDHEN and CDR2 is SYDVKM. CDR3 size: 15 residues. Using RNA template, CDR3s of TCR alpha and beta were amplified with iRepertoire arm-PCR. Tissue mRNA or PBMC total RNA, 100-400 ng, went into one-step reverse transcription and amplification. TCRdb processed the multiplex PCR reads anew with MiXCR; each CDR3 protein has one entry. The table lists around 170,000 distinct CDR3 sequences, over 40% of them singletons. Input material: glioma tissue, nonneoplastic brain tissue, or PBMCs (not recorded which). This rearrangement joins TRBV28 to TRBJ1-1; 8 nucleotides match TRBD1. The TCR comes from a human donor with low-grade glioma or glioblastoma, undergoing nonglioma brain surgery, or in good health (not recorded which). The chain's CDR3 is CASSLATGAGWEAFF. The CDR3 nucleotides read TGTGCCAGCAGTCTCGCGACAGGGGCGGGTTGGGAAGCTTTCTTT.